What follows is one TCR beta chain and its context. The junction and the germline gene differ at one end; a read error may be behind it. The data derive from a study of tumor-infiltrating lymphocytes in primary liver carcinoma. The CDR3 length is 14 residues. With approximately 500 ng total RNA as template and a constant-region primer, TCR beta cDNA was made. Investigators got TCR beta libraries out of three nested multiplex PCR rounds, done with slightly modified ARM-PCR. PCR rounds one and two used TRBV1-TRBV30 forward primers with a C-beta reverse primer for around 9 cycles each. From the multiplex PCR reads, TCRdb called clonotypes with MiXCR, one entry per CDR3 protein. The data show 90,000 to 100,000 distinct CDR3 sequences, about three quarters seen once. Scientists recovered RNA and DNA together from around 20-30 mg of unsorted bulk tissue.

The sample consisted of liver tumor tissue from sampling region 5. Specified subset: tumor region T5, tumor centre. The genes are TRBV12-3 or TRBV12-4 and TRBJ2-1, with 8 positions matching TRBD1. This TCR came from a woman aged 55-70 years with primary liver carcinoma and hepatitis B virus infection. CDR3 in DNA: TGTGCCAGCAGTGACAGGGGCCGTCGCGGGGAGCAGTCCTTC. Its translation is CASSDRGRRGEQSF.